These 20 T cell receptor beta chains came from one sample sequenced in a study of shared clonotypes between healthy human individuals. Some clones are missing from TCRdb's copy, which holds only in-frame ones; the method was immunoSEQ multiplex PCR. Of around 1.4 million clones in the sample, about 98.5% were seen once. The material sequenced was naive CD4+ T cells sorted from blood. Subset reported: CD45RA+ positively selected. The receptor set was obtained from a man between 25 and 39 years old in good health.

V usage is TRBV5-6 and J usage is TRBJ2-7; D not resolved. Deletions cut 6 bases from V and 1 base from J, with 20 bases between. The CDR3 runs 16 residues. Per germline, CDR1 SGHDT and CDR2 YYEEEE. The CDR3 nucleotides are TGTGCCAGCACCCTCCCGGGCGGAGAAGCTTCCTACGAGCAGTACTTC. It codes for CASTLPGGEASYEQYF.

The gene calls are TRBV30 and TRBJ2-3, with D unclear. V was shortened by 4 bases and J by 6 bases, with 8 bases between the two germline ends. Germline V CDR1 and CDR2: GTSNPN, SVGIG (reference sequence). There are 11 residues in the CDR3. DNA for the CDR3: TGTGCCTGGACCCCAGTGGATACGCAGTATTTT. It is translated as CAWTPVDTQYF.

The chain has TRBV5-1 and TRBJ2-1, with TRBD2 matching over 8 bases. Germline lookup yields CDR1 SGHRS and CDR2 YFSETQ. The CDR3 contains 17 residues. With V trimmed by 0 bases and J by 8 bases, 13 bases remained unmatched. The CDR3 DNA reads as TGCGCCAGCAGCTTGGCCGAGGTTAGCGGGGCACGTTATGAGCAGTTCTTC. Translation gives CASSLAEVSGARYEQFF. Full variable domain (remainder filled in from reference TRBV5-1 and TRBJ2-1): KAGVTQTPRYLIKTRGQQVTLSCSPISGHRSVSWYQQTPGQGLQFLFEYFSETQRNKGNFPGRFSGRQFSNSRSEMNVSTLELGDSALYLCASSLAEVSGARYEQFFGPGTRLTVL.

CDR3 in amino acids: CASKITARENTEAFF. CDR3 nucleotide sequence: TGTGCCAGCAAAATAACAGCGCGAGAGAACACTGAAGCTTTCTTT. V and J are TRBV7-9 and TRBJ1-1; unclear D gene. V lost 7 bases to trimming and J lost 1 base, with 16 bases between them. Germline-derived CDR1 and CDR2 are SEHNR and FQNEAQ (reference sequence). This CDR3 is built from 15 residues. Looking up the rest from reference TRBV7-9 and TRBJ1-1 gives the full variable domain: DTGVSQNPRHKITKRGQNVTFRCDPISEHNRLYWYRQTLGQGPEFLTYFQNEAQLEKSRLLSDRFSAERPKGSFSTLEIQRTEQGDSAMYLCASKITARENTEAFFGQGTRLTVV.

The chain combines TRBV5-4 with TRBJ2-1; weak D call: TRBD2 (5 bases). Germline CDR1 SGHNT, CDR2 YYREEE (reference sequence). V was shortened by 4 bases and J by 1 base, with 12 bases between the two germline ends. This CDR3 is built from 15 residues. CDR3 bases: TGTGCCAGCAGCCTTAGCGCGAGGTCCTACAATGAGCAGTTCTTC. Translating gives CASSLSARSYNEQFF.

The CDR3 spells CASSQEAGPNEKLFF. The CDR3 DNA follows: TGCGCCAGCAGCCAAGAGGCTGGCCCTAATGAAAAACTGTTTTTT. V is TRBV4-3 and J is TRBJ1-4; D is ambiguous. V dropped 0 bases and J dropped 3 bases, with 8 bases sitting between them. The CDR3 length is 15 residues. Looked up from germline, CDR1 is LGHNA and CDR2 is YSLEER.

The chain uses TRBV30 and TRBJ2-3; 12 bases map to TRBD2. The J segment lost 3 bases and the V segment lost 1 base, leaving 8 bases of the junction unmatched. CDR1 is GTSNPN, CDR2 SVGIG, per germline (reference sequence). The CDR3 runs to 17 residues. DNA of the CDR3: TGTGCCTGGAGTGGGCCCGAAGGGACTAGCGGGACAGATACGCAGTATTTT. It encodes CAWSGPEGTSGTDTQYF.

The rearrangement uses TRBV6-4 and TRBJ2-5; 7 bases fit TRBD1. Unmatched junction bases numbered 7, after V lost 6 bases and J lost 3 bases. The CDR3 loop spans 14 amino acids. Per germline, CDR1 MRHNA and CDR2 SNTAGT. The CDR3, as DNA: TGTGCCAGCAGGACCAGGGACAGAGAAGAGACCCAGTACTTC. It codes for CASRTRDREETQYF.

The CDR3 DNA follows: TGTGCCAGCAGCCAAGTGCACCGAGGGTGGGAAAAACTGTTTTTT. Protein: CASSQVHRGWEKLFF. The rearrangement links TRBV14 to TRBJ1-4; no reliable D call. CDR1 is SGHDN and CDR2 is FVKESK in the germline V gene. Trimming shortened V by 1 base and J by 8 bases, and 14 bases separated the two germline ends. The CDR3 spans 15 residues.

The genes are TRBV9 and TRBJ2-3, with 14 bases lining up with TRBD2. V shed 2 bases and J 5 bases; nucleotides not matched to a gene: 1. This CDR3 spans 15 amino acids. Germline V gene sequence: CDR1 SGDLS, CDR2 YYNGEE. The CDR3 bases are TGTGCCAGCAGCGTCGGGACTAGCGGGAGAGATACGCAGTATTTT. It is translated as CASSVGTSGRDTQYF. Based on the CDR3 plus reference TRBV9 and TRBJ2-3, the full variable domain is DSGVTQTPKHLITATGQRVTLRCSPRSGDLSVYWYQQSLDQGLQFLIQYYNGEERAKGNILERFSAQQFPDLHSELNLSSLELGDSALYFCASSVGTSGRDTQYFGPGTRLTVL.

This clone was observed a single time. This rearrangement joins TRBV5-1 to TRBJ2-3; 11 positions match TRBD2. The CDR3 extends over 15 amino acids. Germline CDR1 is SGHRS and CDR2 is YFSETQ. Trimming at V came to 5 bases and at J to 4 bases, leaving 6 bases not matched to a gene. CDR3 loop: CASRKLAGVSDTQYF. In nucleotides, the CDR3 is TGCGCCAGCAGAAAACTAGCGGGAGTTTCAGATACGCAGTATTTT.

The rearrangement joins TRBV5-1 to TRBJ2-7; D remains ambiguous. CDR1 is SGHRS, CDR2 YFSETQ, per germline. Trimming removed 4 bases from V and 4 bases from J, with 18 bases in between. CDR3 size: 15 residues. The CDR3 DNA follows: TGCGCCAGCAGCATCGAGTTCACCATAAATTACGAGCAGTACTTC. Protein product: CASSIEFTINYEQYF. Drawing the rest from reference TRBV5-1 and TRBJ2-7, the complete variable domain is KAGVTQTPRYLIKTRGQQVTLSCSPISGHRSVSWYQQTPGQGLQFLFEYFSETQRNKGNFPGRFSGRQFSNSRSEMNVSTLELGDSALYLCASSIEFTINYEQYFGPGTRLTVT.

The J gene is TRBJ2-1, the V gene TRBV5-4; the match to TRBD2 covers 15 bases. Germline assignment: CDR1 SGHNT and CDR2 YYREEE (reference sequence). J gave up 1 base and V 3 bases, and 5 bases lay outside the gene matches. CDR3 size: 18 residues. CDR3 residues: CASSSGTSGRQSYNEQFF. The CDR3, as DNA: TGTGCCAGCAGCTCCGGGACTAGCGGGAGGCAGTCCTACAATGAGCAGTTCTTC.

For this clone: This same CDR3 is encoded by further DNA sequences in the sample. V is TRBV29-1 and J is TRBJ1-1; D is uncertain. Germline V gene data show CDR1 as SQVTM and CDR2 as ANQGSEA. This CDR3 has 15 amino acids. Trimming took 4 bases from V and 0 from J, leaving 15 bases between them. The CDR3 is CSVVAPRHMNTEAFF. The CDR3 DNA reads TGCAGCGTTGTGGCCCCAAGGCACATGAACACTGAAGCTTTCTTT.

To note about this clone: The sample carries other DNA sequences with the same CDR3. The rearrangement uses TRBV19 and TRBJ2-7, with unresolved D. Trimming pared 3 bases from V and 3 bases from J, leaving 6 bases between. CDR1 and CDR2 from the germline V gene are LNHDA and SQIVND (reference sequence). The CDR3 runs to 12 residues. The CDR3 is CASSIPSYEQYF. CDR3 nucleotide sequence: TGTGCCAGTAGTATCCCGAGCTACGAGCAGTACTTC.

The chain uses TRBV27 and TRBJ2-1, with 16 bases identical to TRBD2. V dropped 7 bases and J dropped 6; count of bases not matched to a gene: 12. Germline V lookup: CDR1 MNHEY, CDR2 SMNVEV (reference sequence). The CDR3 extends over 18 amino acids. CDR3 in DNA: TGTGCCAGCACCTTTTGGGGACTAGCGGGAGGGCGTGGCAATGAGCAGTTCTTC. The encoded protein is CASTFWGLAGGRGNEQFF.

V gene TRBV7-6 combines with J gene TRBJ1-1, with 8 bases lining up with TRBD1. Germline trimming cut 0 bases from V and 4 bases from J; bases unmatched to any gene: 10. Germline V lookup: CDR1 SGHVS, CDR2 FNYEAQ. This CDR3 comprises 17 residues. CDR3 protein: CASSLAMDRAPATEAFF. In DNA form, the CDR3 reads TGTGCCAGCAGCTTAGCAATGGACAGGGCGCCAGCCACTGAAGCTTTCTTT.

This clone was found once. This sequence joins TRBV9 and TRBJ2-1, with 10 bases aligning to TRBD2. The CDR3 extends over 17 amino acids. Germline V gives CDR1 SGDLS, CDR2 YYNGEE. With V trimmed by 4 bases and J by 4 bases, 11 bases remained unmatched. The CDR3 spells CASSPRGSSGGYNEQFF. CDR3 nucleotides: TGTGCCAGCAGCCCCCGGGGGTCTAGCGGGGGATACAATGAGCAGTTCTTC. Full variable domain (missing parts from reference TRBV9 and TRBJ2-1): DSGVTQTPKHLITATGQRVTLRCSPRSGDLSVYWYQQSLDQGLQFLIQYYNGEERAKGNILERFSAQQFPDLHSELNLSSLELGDSALYFCASSPRGSSGGYNEQFFGPGTRLTVL.

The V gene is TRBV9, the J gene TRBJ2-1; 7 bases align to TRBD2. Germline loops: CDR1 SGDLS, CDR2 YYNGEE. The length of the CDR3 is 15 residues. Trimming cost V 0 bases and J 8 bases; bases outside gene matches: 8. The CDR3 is CASSVGAREYYEQFF. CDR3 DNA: TGTGCCAGCAGCGTAGGAGCGCGGGAGTATTATGAGCAGTTCTTC.

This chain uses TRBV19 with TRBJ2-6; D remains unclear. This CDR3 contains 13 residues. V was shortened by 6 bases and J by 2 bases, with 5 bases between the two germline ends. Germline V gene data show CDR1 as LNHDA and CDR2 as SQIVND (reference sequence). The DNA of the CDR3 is TGTGCCAGTAGGCCCACTGGGGCCAACGTCCTGACTTTC. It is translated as CASRPTGANVLTF. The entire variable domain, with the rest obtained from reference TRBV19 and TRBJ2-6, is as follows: DGGITQSPKYLFRKEGQNVTLSCEQNLNHDAMYWYRQDPGQGLRLIYYSQIVNDFQKGDIAEGYSVSREKKESFPLTVTSAQKNPTAFYLCASRPTGANVLTFGAGSRLTVL.